A selection of T cell receptor beta chains follows, all from one sample in a study of cytomegalovirus exposure and HLA in healthy donors. Here immunoSEQ multiplex PCR was the method, and the copy in TCRdb shows in-frame clones only, minus some. The sample lists 280,000 or so clones; 70% to 90% were seen once. Sample: PBMCs. The receptors here all came from a woman in her late teens or twenties in good health and CMV-seronegative. Each CDR3 is given with its conserved first and last residue. D genes are given only for firm matches. The size entry is marked missing in some rows and otherwise reads once, few, many or a size class.

cdr3_aa j_call d_call v_call clone_size
CASSVASSYEQYF TRBJ2-7 . TRBV9 .
CASGQLGDRSLEQYF TRBJ2-7 TRBD1 TRBV18 .
CASSQDRQDRLAVYEQYF TRBJ2-7 TRBD1 TRBV4-3 .
CASSQDRRGNTKQFF TRBJ2-1 . TRBV4-3 .
CASSGTRDYQETQYF TRBJ2-5 . TRBV13 .
CASSLQGTQYF TRBJ2-5 . TRBV5-1 .
CASSETGGGYEQYF TRBJ2-7 TRBD1 TRBV6-1 .
CASSPMLQGGWTEAFF TRBJ1-1 TRBD1 TRBV18 .
CASSEGPSVHNEQFF TRBJ2-1 . TRBV9 .
CASCLLAVGTDTQYF TRBJ2-3 TRBD2 TRBV10-2 .
CASSWTSGQETQYF TRBJ2-5 TRBD2 TRBV13 .
CASSLKVAQETQYF TRBJ2-5 . TRBV5-1 .
CASSGGTAYNEQFF TRBJ2-1 TRBD1 TRBV9 .
CATSGLAGGLYEQYF TRBJ2-7 TRBD2 TRBV15 .
CASSPTQPGGQETQYF TRBJ2-5 TRBD2 TRBV6-6 once
CASSLDNFQGLGETQYF TRBJ2-5 . TRBV11-2 .
CSVLSSGSSYEQYF TRBJ2-7 TRBD2 TRBV29-1 .
CASSLGQGLDGYTF TRBJ1-2 TRBD1 TRBV5-6 .
CASSPNSGNTEAFF TRBJ1-1 . TRBV18 .
CASSILAEGNEQFF TRBJ2-1 . TRBV27 .
CASSKGTGDGYTF TRBJ1-2 TRBD1 TRBV5-4 .
CASSLRDGPFGQYF TRBJ2-7 . TRBV27 .
CATSRDKEVQGNQPQHF TRBJ1-5 . TRBV15 .
CASSPRDRGLADTQYF TRBJ2-3 TRBD1 TRBV9 .
CSVRGFPDSLADTQYF TRBJ2-3 . TRBV29-1 .
CASKTGTGYAEAFF TRBJ1-1 TRBD1 TRBV5-1 .
CASSPGQRVAEAFF TRBJ1-1 . TRBV18 .
CASSPGDTNYQPQHF TRBJ1-5 . TRBV5-1 .
CASTAREAYSPLHF TRBJ1-6 . TRBV6-6 .
CATSLAASSSYEQYF TRBJ2-7 . TRBV19 .
CASSLTGSVNEQYF TRBJ2-7 TRBD1 TRBV19 .
CASSQATSGNPDEQFF TRBJ2-1 TRBD2 TRBV4-2 few
CASTPQDRPDRTHGYTF TRBJ1-2 TRBD1 TRBV28 .
CASSPLWATGVDYGYTF TRBJ1-2 TRBD1 TRBV27 .
CASSYSASGSYEQFF TRBJ2-1 TRBD2 TRBV6-5 .
CASSDGQNSYEQYF TRBJ2-7 . TRBV9 .
CASRTGETAGANVLTF TRBJ2-6 TRBD1 TRBV28 few
CASRTRGKGMNTEAFF TRBJ1-1 . TRBV27 .
CASGTGTENTGELFF TRBJ2-2 . TRBV21-1 once
CASSQEEISTDTQYF TRBJ2-3 . TRBV4-3 .
CASSFTSGSSYNEQFF TRBJ2-1 TRBD2 TRBV28 .
CASRSGNQPQHF TRBJ1-5 . TRBV27 .
CASSSHRLAGLPSYEQYF TRBJ2-7 TRBD2 TRBV5-6 .
CASSPGQWGYTF TRBJ1-2 TRBD1 TRBV5-4 .
CASSDRGSTDTQYF TRBJ2-3 . TRBV2 .
CASHPLAGAAEQFF TRBJ2-1 TRBD2 TRBV27 .